What follows is one T cell receptor beta chain and its context. CDR1 and CDR2 from the germline V gene are SGHAT and FQNNGV. Losses at the gene ends were 2 bases for V and 6 bases for J; bases not matched to a gene: 5. There are 15 residues in the CDR3. In the original workflow: Estimated nucleated cell counts came from reference gene primer amplification. The protocol was immunoSEQ multiplex PCR, while the TCRdb copy is restricted to in-frame clones and leaves out a portion. V, J and clone size are those of that table, while D and trimming were read from the DNA. Of about 320,000 clones listed, roughly 83% were seen once; the top ten hold around 1.5%. The data originate from a study of blood T cell repertoires in COVID-19. In the study overall: Sites in the United States, Italy and Spain provided acute and convalescent COVID-19 samples. From T cells, B-cell-depleted T cells, or PBMCs came the material, which was cDNA or gDNA.

The clonotype comes from a woman aged 50 to 65 with acute or convalescent COVID-19. The sample comprised peripheral blood. This rearrangement joins TRBV11-2 to TRBJ1-5; 9 bases map to TRBD1. Written as DNA, the CDR3 is TGTGCCAGCAGCTTAACAGGGGGCCTGGGTCAGCCCCAGCATTTT. This encodes CASSLTGGLGQPQHF. The variable domain in full, with the rest retrieved from reference TRBV11-2 and TRBJ1-5, is EAGVAQSPRYKIIEKRQSVAFWCNPISGHATLYWYQQILGQGPKLLIQFQNNGVVDDSQLPKDRFSAERLKGVDSTLKIQPAKLEDSAVYLCASSLTGGLGQPQHFGDGTRLSIL.